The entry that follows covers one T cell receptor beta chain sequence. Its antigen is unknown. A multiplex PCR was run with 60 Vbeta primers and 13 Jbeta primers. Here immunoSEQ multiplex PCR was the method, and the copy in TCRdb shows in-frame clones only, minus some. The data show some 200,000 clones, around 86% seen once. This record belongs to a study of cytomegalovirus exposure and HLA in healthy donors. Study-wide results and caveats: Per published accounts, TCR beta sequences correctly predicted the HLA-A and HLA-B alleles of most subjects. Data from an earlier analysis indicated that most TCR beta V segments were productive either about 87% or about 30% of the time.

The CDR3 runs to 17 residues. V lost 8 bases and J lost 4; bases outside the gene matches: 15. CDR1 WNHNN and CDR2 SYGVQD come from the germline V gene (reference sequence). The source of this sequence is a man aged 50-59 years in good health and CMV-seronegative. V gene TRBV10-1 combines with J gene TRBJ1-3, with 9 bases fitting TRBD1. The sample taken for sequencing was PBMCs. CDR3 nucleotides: TGCGCCAGCCCCCGGGACAGGGAAAGGGCGGACGGAAACACCATATATTTT. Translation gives CASPRDRERADGNTIYF.